A single sample is the source of the 14 T cell receptor beta chains below, sequenced in a study of STAT5B mutations in CD4+ large granular lymphocyte leukemia. Generated by immunoSEQ multiplex PCR, the TCRdb table keeps only in-frame clones and is missing some. The table has roughly 30,000 clones, approximately 91% seen once. The sample comprised CD4+ T cells from blood buffy coats. These receptors originate from a human donor in good health.

The chain is built from TRBV5-1 and TRBJ2-3; 7 bases agree with TRBD2. Trimming cost V 4 bases and J 4 bases; bases outside gene matches: 15. The CDR3 has 17 residues. Germline V gives CDR1 SGHRS, CDR2 YFSETQ. In DNA, the CDR3 is TGCGCCAGCAGCAGGTCCCCTCGGGGGGTCGGTTCAGATACGCAGTATTTT. This sequence encodes CASSRSPRGVGSDTQYF.

V is TRBV11-1 and J is TRBJ1-4; tentative D call: TRBD1 (5 bases). V gave up 3 bases and J gave up 8 bases, with 13 bases separating them. CDR3 length: 14 amino acids. Germline assignment: CDR1 SGHAT and CDR2 FQDESV (reference sequence). CDR3 in DNA: TGTGCCAGCAGCTTTCATGAGGGGAGCGAAAAACTGTTTTTT. Translation: CASSFHEGSEKLFF.

The table lists this clone with a few counts. This chain links TRBV10-3 with TRBJ1-2; 7 bases align to TRBD1. The germline V gene encodes CDR1 ENHRY and CDR2 SYGVKD. CDR3 size: 13 residues. With 3 bases clipped from V and 4 bases from J, the junction kept 2 bases outside the gene matches. CDR3 coding DNA: TGTGCCATCAGTGATGGGGACAGCTATGGCTACACCTTC. Protein sequence: CAISDGDSYGYTF.

This clone has a single count. The genes are TRBV6-6 and TRBJ2-1; 11 bases fit TRBD2. The V gene end was trimmed by 2 bases and the J gene end by 5 bases; junction bases not matched to a gene: 2. Germline V lookup: CDR1 MNHNY, CDR2 SVGAGI (reference sequence). CDR3 size: 15 residues. Written as DNA, the CDR3 is TGTGCCAGCAGTTACGGGACTAGCGGTAACAATGAGCAGTTCTTC. As protein: CASSYGTSGNNEQFF.

This clone was observed once. The V and J genes are TRBV19 and TRBJ2-5; the D is unclear. The V gene's germline CDR1 is LNHDA and CDR2 SQIVND (reference sequence). V was clipped by 5 bases and J by 4 bases, with 11 bases between them. This CDR3 is 13 amino acids long. The DNA of the CDR3 is TGTGCCAGTAGTCCGAGGAAGGGAGAGACCCAGTACTTC. It codes for CASSPRKGETQYF.

The rearrangement uses TRBV7-2 and TRBJ2-3; no reliable D call. V was pared by 6 bases and J by 0 bases, with 4 bases between. This CDR3 is 12 amino acids long. The germline gives CDR1 SGHTA, CDR2 FQGNSA. CDR3 nucleotide sequence: TGTGCCAGCAGTCGTAGCACAGATACGCAGTATTTT. Protein sequence: CASSRSTDTQYF.

V and J are TRBV6-5 and TRBJ2-5, with unresolved D. The CDR3 has 14 residues. Germline values: CDR1 MNHEY, CDR2 SVGAGI. Trimming left V 6 bases short and J 1 base short, with 12 bases between. CDR3 nucleotides: TGTGCCAGCAGCCCCGCGGCAGCCCAAGAGACCCAGTACTTC. It specifies CASSPAAAQETQYF.

V gene TRBV29-1 combines with J gene TRBJ2-1; no definite D call. Germline V gene sequence: CDR1 SQVTM, CDR2 ANQGSEA. CDR3 length: 14 amino acids. The germline V and J ends were trimmed by 6 bases and 0 bases, with 12 bases remaining between them. This chain's CDR3 is CSVYGKGSYNEQFF. CDR3 nucleotide sequence: TGCAGCGTCTACGGTAAGGGCTCCTACAATGAGCAGTTCTTC.

The genes are TRBV7-2 and TRBJ2-7, with TRBD2 matching 11 bases. From germline, CDR1 is SGHTA and CDR2 FQGNSA. CDR3 length: 16 amino acids. The junction had 5 bases not matched to a gene; V was cut back by 1 base and J by 3 bases. The CDR3 loop is CASSLVAGGPVYEQYF. The CDR3 bases are TGTGCCAGCAGCTTAGTAGCGGGAGGGCCCGTCTACGAGCAGTACTTC. The whole variable domain, remainder taken from reference TRBV7-2 and TRBJ2-7, is GAGVSQSPSNKVTEKGKDVELRCDPISGHTALYWYRQSLGQGLEFLIYFQGNSAPDKSGLPSDRFSAERTGGSVSTLTIQRTQQEDSAVYLCASSLVAGGPVYEQYFGPGTRLTVT.

The chain is built from TRBV11-3 and TRBJ2-3; 7 bases map to TRBD1. Trimming at V came to 0 bases and at J to 4 bases, leaving 4 bases not matched to a gene. The germline CDR1 and CDR2 sequences are SGHNT and YENEEA. The CDR3 is 15 residues long. The CDR3, as DNA: TGTGCCAGCAGCTTAGACAGGGGGTCAGCAGATACGCAGTATTTT. It translates to CASSLDRGSADTQYF. Together with reference TRBV11-3 and TRBJ2-3, the CDR3 gives the full variable domain: EAGVVQSPRYKIIEKKQPVAFWCNPISGHNTLYWYLQNLGQGPELLIRYENEEAVDDSQLPKDRFSAERLKGVDSTLKIQPAELGDSAVYLCASSLDRGSADTQYFGPGTRLTVL.

This chain connects TRBV27 to TRBJ1-5; D not resolved. Germline CDR1 is MNHEY and CDR2 is SMNVEV (reference sequence). The CDR3 extends over 14 amino acids. Trimming left V 11 bases short and J 0 bases short, with 14 bases between. CDR3 amino acids: CASRRSNSNQPQHF. As DNA, the CDR3 is TGTGCCTCCCGACGGAGCAATAGCAATCAGCCCCAGCATTTT.

The chain employs TRBV6-5 and TRBJ2-1, with TRBD2 matching 7 bases. The CDR3 consists of 11 residues. J lost 9 bases, V lost 5 bases, and 1 base had no gene match. Germline lookup yields CDR1 MNHEY and CDR2 SVGAGI. CDR3 sequence (DNA): TGTGCCAGCAGTACGGGGGGTGAGCAGTTCTTC. The encoded protein is CASSTGGEQFF.

V is TRBV10-3 and J is TRBJ1-5, with a tentative D call TRBD1 (5 bases). The CDR3 contains 15 residues. Germline CDR1 ENHRY, CDR2 SYGVKD. Trimming took off 3 bases at V and 2 bases at J, with 11 bases between the two ends. CDR3 region: CAISDWGNGNQPQHF. The CDR3 coding sequence is TGTGCCATCAGTGATTGGGGGAATGGCAATCAGCCCCAGCATTTT.

CDR3 nucleotide sequence: TGTGCCAGCAGCCCCCCGCGGAGGGAAGGCTACGAGCAGTACTTC. The encoded protein is CASSPPRREGYEQYF. The chain couples TRBV7-9 to TRBJ2-7, with a weak D call TRBD2 (6 bases). This CDR3 is 15 amino acids long. The germline V and J ends were trimmed by 5 bases and 3 bases, with 17 bases remaining between them. Germline CDR1 SEHNR, CDR2 FQNEAQ (reference sequence).